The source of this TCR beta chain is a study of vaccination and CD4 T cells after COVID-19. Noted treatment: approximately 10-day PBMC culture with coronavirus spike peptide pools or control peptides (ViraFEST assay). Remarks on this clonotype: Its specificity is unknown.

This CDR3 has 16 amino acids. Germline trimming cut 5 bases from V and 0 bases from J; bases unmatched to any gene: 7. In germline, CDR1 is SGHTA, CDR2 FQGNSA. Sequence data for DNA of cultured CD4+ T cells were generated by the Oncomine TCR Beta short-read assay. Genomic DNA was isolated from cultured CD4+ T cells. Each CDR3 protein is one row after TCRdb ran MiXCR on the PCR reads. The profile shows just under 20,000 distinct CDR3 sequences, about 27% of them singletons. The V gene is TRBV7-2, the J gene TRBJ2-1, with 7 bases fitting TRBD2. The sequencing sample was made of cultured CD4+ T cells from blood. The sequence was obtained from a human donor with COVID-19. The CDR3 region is CASSISGVSSYNEQFF. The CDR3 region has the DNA TGTGCCAGCAGCATAAGCGGGGTCAGCTCCTACAATGAGCAGTTCTTC.